The rows below give T cell receptor beta chains drawn from one sample of a study of blood T cells in healthy people across ages. TCRdb reprocessed the 5' RACE reads via MiXCR and lists one record per CDR3 protein. The data contain roughly 1.5 million distinct CDR3 sequences, roughly 43% of them singletons. What was sequenced was blood. These TCRs come from a woman younger than 30 in good health. Each CDR3 is given with its conserved first and last residue. A D gene is named only where the DNA matches it firmly. Clone size is stated in some rows and not others, as once, few, many or a class when expanded.

>TRBV14|.|TRBJ2-7|.
TGTGCCAGCAGCCATAGTCCAGGGACCTACGAGCAGTACTTC
CASSHSPGTYEQYF
>TRBV7-2|.|TRBJ2-4|.
TGTGCCAGCAGCCCCGTTGAGGGGGAGCAGTACTTC
CASSPVEGEQYF
>TRBV27|TRBD1|TRBJ1-5|.
TGTGCCAGCAGTTTCACAGGGGCGCGGAATCAGCCCCAGCATTTT
CASSFTGARNQPQHF
>TRBV3-1|TRBD1|TRBJ2-3|few
TGTGCCAGCAGCCGCCTGGTAGGGGGCGGCACAGATACGCAGTATTTT
CASSRLVGGGTDTQYF
>TRBV4-1|.|TRBJ2-1|.
TGCGCCAGCAGCCGAAGCGCCGGGGATTCAGACAATGAGCAGTTCTTC
CASSRSAGDSDNEQFF
>TRBV20-1|.|TRBJ1-1|.
TGCAGAGTTACCGAGGGAAGAACAGGGCGGAACACTGAAGCTTTCTTT
CRVTEGRTGRNTEAFF
>TRBV11-3|.|TRBJ2-3|.
TGTGCCAGCAGCCCTAGGTTGAGGCATGTTCCTAGCACAAATACGCAGTATTTT
CASSPRLRHVPSTNTQYF
>TRBV6-5|TRBD1|TRBJ1-5|.
TGTGCCAACAGGGGGACAGGGAGTGGCAATCAGCCCCAGCATTTT
CANRGTGSGNQPQHF
>TRBV5-1|TRBD2|TRBJ2-2|few
TGCGCCAGCAAGCTAGCGGCGAACACCGGGGAGCTGTTTTTT
CASKLAANTGELFF
>TRBV20-1|.|TRBJ2-3|few
TGCAGTGCTAGAAGGAGTTTAGGCACAGATACGCAGTATTTT
CSARRSLGTDTQYF
>TRBV9|.|TRBJ2-4|few
TGTGCCAGCAGCGTAGGAGGGGACTCAGCCAAAAACATTCAGTACTTC
CASSVGGDSAKNIQYF
>TRBV24-1|.|TRBJ1-2|few
TGTGCCACCAGTGATTTGCATGAAGGCTACACCTTC
CATSDLHEGYTF
>TRBV29-1|TRBD2|TRBJ2-7|.
TGCAGCGGGACTAGCGGGGACTACAATGAGCAGTACTTC
CSGTSGDYNEQYF
>TRBV7-2|.|TRBJ1-5|.
TGTGCCAGCAGCCCCCATGGGGGGGTAGGCAATCAGCCCCAGCATTTT
CASSPHGGVGNQPQHF
>TRBV12-3/TRBV12-4|.|TRBJ1-5|few
TGTGCCAGCAGTTTAGTGGGGGTGGGCAATCAGCCCCAGCATTTT
CASSLVGVGNQPQHF
>TRBV2|.|TRBJ2-7|.
TGTGCCAGCAGTGCAGGCAGGGGGGTGTACAATGAGCAGTACTTC
CASSAGRGVYNEQYF
>TRBV12-3/TRBV12-4|.|TRBJ2-1|few
TGTGCCAGCAGCTTACCCTTAGGAGAGCAGTTCTTC
CASSLPLGEQFF
>TRBV3-1|.|TRBJ2-7|.
TGTGCCAGCAGCCAAGAACAGGGAAACTACGAGCAGTACTTC
CASSQEQGNYEQYF
>TRBV29-1|.|TRBJ1-2|.
TGCAGCGTCCGCAGGGTTCTCGACTATGGCTACACCTTC
CSVRRVLDYGYTF
>TRBV29-1|TRBD1|TRBJ1-1|.
TGCAGCGAAGTGACAGGGCCCACTGAAGCTTTCTTT
CSEVTGPTEAFF
>TRBV4-3|TRBD2|TRBJ2-5|.
TGCGCCAGCAGCCCGAAGCGCGCACTAGCGGGAGATAATGAGCAGTACTTC
CASSPKRALAGDNEQYF
>TRBV6-5|.|TRBJ1-1|.
TGTGCCAGCAGTTACTCGCTGGGACATATAATCACTGAAGCTTTCTTT
CASSYSLGHIITEAFF
>TRBV5-1|.|TRBJ2-1|.
TGCGCCAGCAGTCATCTCGGGACTGGTGGCAATGAGCAGTTCTTC
CASSHLGTGGNEQFF
>TRBV20-1|TRBD2|TRBJ2-3|.
TGCAGTGCTCCGGGACTAGCGCTGGATACGCAGTATTTT
CSAPGLALDTQYF
>TRBV12-5|TRBD1|TRBJ2-3|.
TGTGCTAGTGGAAGGGACAGGGGGCGCGGGTATTTT
CASGRDRGRGYF
>TRBV3-1|TRBD1|TRBJ2-5|few
TGTGCCAGCAGCCGGGACAGGGGAGGACAAGAGACCCAGTACTTC
CASSRDRGGQETQYF
>TRBV15|.|TRBJ2-6|few
TGTGCCACCAGCAGAGAACCGACTAGTGTTCACTCGGATGGGGCCAACGTCCTGACTTTC
CATSREPTSVHSDGANVLTF
>TRBV12-3/TRBV12-4|.|TRBJ2-7|.
TGTGCCAGCAGTTTACCCTGGACCATGCCTTACGAGCAGTACTTC
CASSLPWTMPYEQYF
>TRBV12-3/TRBV12-4|TRBD1|TRBJ1-1|few
TGTGCCAGCAGCTTTCCGGGACAGGGATTGAACACTGAAGCTTTCTTT
CASSFPGQGLNTEAFF
>TRBV9|.|TRBJ1-2|.
TGTGCCAGCAGCCCCGGGTCCTCAGCTAACTATGGCTACACCTTC
CASSPGSSANYGYTF
>TRBV5-1|TRBD2|TRBJ2-3|.
TGCGCCAGCAGCTTACCCCAGCTAGCGGGGATGAGAGATACGCAGTATTTT
CASSLPQLAGMRDTQYF
>TRBV29-1|TRBD1|TRBJ2-3|.
TGCAGCGTTGACGGGACAGGGGCTCTTACGGGCACAGGTACGCAGTATTTT
CSVDGTGALTGTGTQYF
>TRBV4-1|.|TRBJ2-1|.
TGCGCCAGCAGCCAAGATCAAGGCAGTGCCTACGAGCAGTTCTTC
CASSQDQGSAYEQFF
>TRBV7-9|.|TRBJ2-7|few
TGTGCCACCTCCCCCCTGCTGGATGACGAGCAGTACTTC
CATSPLLDDEQYF
>TRBV3-1|.|TRBJ2-3|.
TGTGCCAGCAGCCAATCCACAGGGTTAGATACGCAGTATTTT
CASSQSTGLDTQYF
>TRBV7-2|.|TRBJ2-5|.
TGTGCCAGTAGCTTCCCCGGGACCCTTGGGGGGACCCAGTACTTC
CASSFPGTLGGTQYF
>TRBV9|.|TRBJ1-5|few
TGTGCCAGCAGCGTAGGGGACAATCAGCCCCAGCATTTT
CASSVGDNQPQHF
>TRBV27|TRBD2|TRBJ2-7|.
TGTGCCAGCAGTGCTAGCGGGCACGCCTCCTACGAGCAGTACTTC
CASSASGHASYEQYF
>TRBV2|.|TRBJ2-1|many
TGTGCCAGCAGTGAATTCCCCAGGGAACAGAGCTCCTACAATGAGCAGTTCTTC
CASSEFPREQSSYNEQFF
>TRBV20-1|.|TRBJ1-1|few
TGCAGTGCTAGAGCAGGGTACACTGAAGCTTTCTTT
CSARAGYTEAFF
>TRBV29-1|.|TRBJ2-3|few
TGCAGCGTTGAAGACGGGGGCCTGTTTGGGCAAAGCACAGATACGCAGTATTTT
CSVEDGGLFGQSTDTQYF
>TRBV4-3|TRBD1|TRBJ1-2|.
TGCGCCAGCAGCCAAGATCTAGGCCGGCAGGGGGTTATTGGCTACACCTTC
CASSQDLGRQGVIGYTF
>TRBV18|TRBD1|TRBJ2-1|.
TGTGCCAGCTCACCCCGGGGACAGGGAAGCGATGAGCAGTTCTTC
CASSPRGQGSDEQFF
>TRBV7-9|TRBD1|TRBJ2-7|few
TGTGCCAGCAGCCCCCGGACAGGCTCTAACGAGCAGTACTTC
CASSPRTGSNEQYF
>TRBV24-1|.|TRBJ2-5|few
TGTGCCACCAGTCTTGTCGGGACCCTGAACAAGAGGGATGAGCAGTACTTC
CATSLVGTLNKRDEQYF
>TRBV5-1|TRBD1|TRBJ1-1|few
TGCGCCAGCAGCTCGACAGGGTACATGAACACTGAAGCTTTCTTT
CASSSTGYMNTEAFF
>TRBV6-6|TRBD1|TRBJ1-4|.
TGTGCCAGCAGTTACTCGGGCGGGGACAGGGGTTATGAAAAACTGTTTTTT
CASSYSGGDRGYEKLFF
>TRBV20-1|.|TRBJ2-1|.
TGCAGTGCTAGAGATCTAACTAGCCAACACAATGAGCAGTTCTTC
CSARDLTSQHNEQFF
>TRBV20-1|.|TRBJ2-3|few
TGCAGTGCTCCCCGACAGATGGGGATCACAGATACGCAGTATTTT
CSAPRQMGITDTQYF
>TRBV27|.|TRBJ1-1|.
TGTGCCAGCAGTTCACACACTGGGTACACTGAAGCTTTCTTT
CASSSHTGYTEAFF